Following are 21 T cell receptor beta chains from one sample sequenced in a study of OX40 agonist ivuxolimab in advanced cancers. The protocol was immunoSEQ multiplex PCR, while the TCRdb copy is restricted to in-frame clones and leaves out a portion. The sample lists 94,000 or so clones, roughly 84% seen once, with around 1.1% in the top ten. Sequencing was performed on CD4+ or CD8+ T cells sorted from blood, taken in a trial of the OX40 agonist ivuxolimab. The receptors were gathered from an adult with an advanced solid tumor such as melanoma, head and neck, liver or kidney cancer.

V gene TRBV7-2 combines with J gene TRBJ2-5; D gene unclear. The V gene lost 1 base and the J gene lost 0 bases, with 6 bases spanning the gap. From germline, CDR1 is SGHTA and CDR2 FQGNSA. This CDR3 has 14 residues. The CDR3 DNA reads TGTGCCAGCAGCTTAGTGGAGTACCAAGAGACCCAGTACTTC. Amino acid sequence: CASSLVEYQETQYF.

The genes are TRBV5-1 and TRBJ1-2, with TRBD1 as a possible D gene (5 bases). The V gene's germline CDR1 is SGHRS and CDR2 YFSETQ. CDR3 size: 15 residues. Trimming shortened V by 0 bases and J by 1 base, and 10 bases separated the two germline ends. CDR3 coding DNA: TGCGCCAGCAGCTTGGGGGACCGCCGTAACTATGGCTACACCTTC. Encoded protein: CASSLGDRRNYGYTF.

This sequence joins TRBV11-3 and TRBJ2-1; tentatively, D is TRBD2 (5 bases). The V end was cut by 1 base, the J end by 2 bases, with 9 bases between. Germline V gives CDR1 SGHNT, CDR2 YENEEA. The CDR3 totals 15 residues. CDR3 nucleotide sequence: TGTGCCAGCAGCTTAGGAGACTATACCTACAATGAGCAGTTCTTC. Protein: CASSLGDYTYNEQFF. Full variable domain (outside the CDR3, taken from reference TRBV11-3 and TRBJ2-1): EAGVVQSPRYKIIEKKQPVAFWCNPISGHNTLYWYLQNLGQGPELLIRYENEEAVDDSQLPKDRFSAERLKGVDSTLKIQPAELGDSAVYLCASSLGDYTYNEQFFGPGTRLTVL.

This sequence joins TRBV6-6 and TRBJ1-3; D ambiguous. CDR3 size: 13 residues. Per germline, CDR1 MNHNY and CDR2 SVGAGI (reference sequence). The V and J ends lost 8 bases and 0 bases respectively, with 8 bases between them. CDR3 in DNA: TGTGCCAGCCTGCAGAGCTCTGGAAACACCATATATTTT. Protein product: CASLQSSGNTIYF.

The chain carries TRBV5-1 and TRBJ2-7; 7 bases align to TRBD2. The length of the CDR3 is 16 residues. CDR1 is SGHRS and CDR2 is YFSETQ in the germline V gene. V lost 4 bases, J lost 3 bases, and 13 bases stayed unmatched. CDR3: CASSPLHRDYYYEQYF. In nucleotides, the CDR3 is TGCGCCAGCAGCCCCCTCCACCGGGACTACTACTACGAGCAGTACTTC.

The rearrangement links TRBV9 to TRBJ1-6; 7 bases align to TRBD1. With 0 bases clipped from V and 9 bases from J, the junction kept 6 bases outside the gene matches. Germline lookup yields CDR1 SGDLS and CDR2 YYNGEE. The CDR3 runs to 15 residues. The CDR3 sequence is CASSVEEGARSPLHF. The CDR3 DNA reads TGTGCCAGCAGCGTAGAGGAGGGGGCGCGTTCACCCCTCCACTTT.

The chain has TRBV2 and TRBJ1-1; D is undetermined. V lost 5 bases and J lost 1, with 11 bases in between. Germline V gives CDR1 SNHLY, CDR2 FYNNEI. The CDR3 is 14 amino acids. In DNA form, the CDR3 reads TGTGCCAGCAGTCCGGTTGGACGGAACACTGAAGCTTTCTTT. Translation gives CASSPVGRNTEAFF.

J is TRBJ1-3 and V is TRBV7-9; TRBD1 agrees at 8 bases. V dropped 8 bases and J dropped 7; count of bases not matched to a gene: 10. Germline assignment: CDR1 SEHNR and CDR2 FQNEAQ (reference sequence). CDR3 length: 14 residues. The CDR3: CASLNQGARNTIYF. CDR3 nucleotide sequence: TGTGCCAGCCTCAACCAGGGGGCGCGTAACACCATATATTTT.

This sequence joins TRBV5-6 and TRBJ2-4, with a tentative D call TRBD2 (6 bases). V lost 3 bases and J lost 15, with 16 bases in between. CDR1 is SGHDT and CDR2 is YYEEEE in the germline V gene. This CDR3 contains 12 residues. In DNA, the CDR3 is TGTGCCAGCAGCTCCCGGACGGGACTTGGGTACTTC. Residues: CASSSRTGLGYF.

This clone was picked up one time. The CDR3 nucleotides read TGCGCCAGCAGCTTAACCATTGCCGGGACACCGAGAGAGGAGACCCAGTACTTC. This translates into CASSLTIAGTPREETQYF. The V and J genes are TRBV5-1 and TRBJ2-5, with TRBD1 as a possible D gene (6 bases). There are 18 residues in the CDR3. Germline loops: CDR1 SGHRS, CDR2 YFSETQ. The V end was cut by 2 bases, the J end by 5 bases, with 25 bases between. Complete variable domain (other parts from reference TRBV5-1 and TRBJ2-5): KAGVTQTPRYLIKTRGQQVTLSCSPISGHRSVSWYQQTPGQGLQFLFEYFSETQRNKGNFPGRFSGRQFSNSRSEMNVSTLELGDSALYLCASSLTIAGTPREETQYFGPGTRLLVL.

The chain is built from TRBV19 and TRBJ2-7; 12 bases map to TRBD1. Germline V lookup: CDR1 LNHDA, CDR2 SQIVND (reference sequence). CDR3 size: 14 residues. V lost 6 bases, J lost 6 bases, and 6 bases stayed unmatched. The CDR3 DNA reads TGTGCCAGTAGGCCGGGACAGGGGGCAGGCGAGCAGTACTTC. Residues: CASRPGQGAGEQYF.

The CDR3, as DNA: TGTGCCAGCAGTTCCAGGGCAGGGTCGAGCTATGGCTACACCTTC. Protein: CASSSRAGSSYGYTF. The chain carries TRBV28 and TRBJ1-2; D possibly corresponds to TRBD1 (5 bases). The CDR3 contains 15 residues. Per the germline V gene, CDR1 is MDHEN and CDR2 is SYDVKM. V was pared by 4 bases and J by 4 bases, with 16 bases between.

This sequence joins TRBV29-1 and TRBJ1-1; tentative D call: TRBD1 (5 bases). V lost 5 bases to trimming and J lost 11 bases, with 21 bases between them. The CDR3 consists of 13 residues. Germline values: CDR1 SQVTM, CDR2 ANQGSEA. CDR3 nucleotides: TGCAGCGTTAGATCGTTTCGGGGGTATGGGGCTTTCTTT. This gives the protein CSVRSFRGYGAFF.

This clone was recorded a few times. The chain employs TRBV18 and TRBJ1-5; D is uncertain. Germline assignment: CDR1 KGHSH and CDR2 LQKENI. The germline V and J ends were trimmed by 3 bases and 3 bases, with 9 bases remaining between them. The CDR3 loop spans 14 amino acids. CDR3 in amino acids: CASSPPGDNQPQHF. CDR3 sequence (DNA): TGTGCCAGCTCACCCCCCGGAGACAATCAGCCCCAGCATTTT.

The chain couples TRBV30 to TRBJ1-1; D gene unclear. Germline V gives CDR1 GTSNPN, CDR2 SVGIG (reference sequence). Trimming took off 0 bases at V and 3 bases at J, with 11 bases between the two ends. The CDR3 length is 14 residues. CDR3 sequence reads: CAWSVWVEDTEAFF. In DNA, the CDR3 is TGTGCCTGGAGTGTATGGGTCGAGGACACTGAAGCTTTCTTT.

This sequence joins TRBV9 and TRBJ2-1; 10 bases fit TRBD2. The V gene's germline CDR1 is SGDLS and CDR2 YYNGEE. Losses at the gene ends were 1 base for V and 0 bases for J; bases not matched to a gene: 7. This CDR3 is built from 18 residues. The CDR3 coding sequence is TGTGCCAGCAGCGTAATAGCGGGGGGCATTTACTCCTACAATGAGCAGTTCTTC. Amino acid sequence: CASSVIAGGIYSYNEQFF.

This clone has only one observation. The CDR3 region has the DNA TGTGCCAGCAGCCAAGATCGCGGCGGGGAGCTGTTTTTT. It encodes CASSQDRGGELFF. The V and J genes are TRBV4-2 and TRBJ2-2; no clear D. V lost 0 bases to trimming and J lost 7 bases, with 6 bases between them. The CDR3 totals 13 residues. Per the germline V gene, CDR1 is LGHNA and CDR2 is YNFKEQ.

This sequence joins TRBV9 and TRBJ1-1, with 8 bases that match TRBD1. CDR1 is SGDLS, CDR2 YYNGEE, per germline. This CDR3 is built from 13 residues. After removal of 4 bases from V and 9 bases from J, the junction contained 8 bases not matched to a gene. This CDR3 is CASSPQGAHKAFF. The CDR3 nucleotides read TGTGCCAGCAGCCCCCAGGGGGCGCATAAAGCTTTCTTT.

The CDR3 DNA follows: TGTGCCAGCAGGCCTTCCGGACTAGCGGCAAACCAAGAGACCCAGTACTTC. The encoded protein is CASRPSGLAANQETQYF. The chain links TRBV5-4 to TRBJ2-5, with 10 bases that match TRBD2. The CDR3 contains 17 residues. The trim removed 5 bases at V and 0 bases at J, leaving 10 bases unmatched. The germline CDR1 and CDR2 sequences are SGHNT and YYREEE (reference sequence).

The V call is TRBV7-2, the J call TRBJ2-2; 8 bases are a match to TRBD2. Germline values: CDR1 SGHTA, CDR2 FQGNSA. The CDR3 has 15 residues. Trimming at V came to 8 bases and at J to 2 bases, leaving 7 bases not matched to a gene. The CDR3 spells CASSRGGPNTGELFF. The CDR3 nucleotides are TGTGCCAGCTCACGGGGGGGGCCTAACACCGGGGAGCTGTTTTTT.

CDR3 in DNA: TGTGCCATCAGAGGGGACAGAGAATACAATGAGCAGTTCTTC. It specifies CAIRGDREYNEQFF. The chain carries TRBV10-3 and TRBJ2-1; 7 positions match TRBD1. The CDR3 runs 14 residues. With V trimmed by 6 bases and J by 4 bases, 6 bases remained unmatched. Germline loops: CDR1 ENHRY, CDR2 SYGVKD.